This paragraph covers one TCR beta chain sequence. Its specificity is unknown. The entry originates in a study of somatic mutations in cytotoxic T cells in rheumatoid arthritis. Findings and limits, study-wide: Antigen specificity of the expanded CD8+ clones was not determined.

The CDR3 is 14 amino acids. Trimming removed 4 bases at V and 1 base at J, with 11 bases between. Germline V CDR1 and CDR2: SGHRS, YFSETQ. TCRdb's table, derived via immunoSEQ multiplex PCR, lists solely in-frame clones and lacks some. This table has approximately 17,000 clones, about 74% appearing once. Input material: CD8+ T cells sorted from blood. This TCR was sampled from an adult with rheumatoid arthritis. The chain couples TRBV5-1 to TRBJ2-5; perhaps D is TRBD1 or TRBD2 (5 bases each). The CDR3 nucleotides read TGCGCCAGCAGCGAGGGTAGGGGCCAAGAGACCCAGTACTTC. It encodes CASSEGRGQETQYF.